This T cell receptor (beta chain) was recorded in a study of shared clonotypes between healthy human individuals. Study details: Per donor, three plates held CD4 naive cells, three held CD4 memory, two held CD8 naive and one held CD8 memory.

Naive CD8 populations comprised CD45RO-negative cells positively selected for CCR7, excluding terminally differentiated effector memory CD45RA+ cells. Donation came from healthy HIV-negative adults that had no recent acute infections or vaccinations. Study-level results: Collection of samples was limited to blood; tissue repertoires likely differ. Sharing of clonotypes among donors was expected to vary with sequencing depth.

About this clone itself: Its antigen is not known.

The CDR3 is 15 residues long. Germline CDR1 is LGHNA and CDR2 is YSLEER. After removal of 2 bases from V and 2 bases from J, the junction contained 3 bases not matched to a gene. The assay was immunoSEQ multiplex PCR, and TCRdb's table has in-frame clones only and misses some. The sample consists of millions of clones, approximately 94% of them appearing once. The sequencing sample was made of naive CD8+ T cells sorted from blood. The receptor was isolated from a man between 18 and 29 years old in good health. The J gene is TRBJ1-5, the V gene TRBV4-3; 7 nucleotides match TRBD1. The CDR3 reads CASSQLTGGNQPQHF. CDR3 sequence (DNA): TGCGCCAGCAGCCAACTTACAGGGGGCAATCAGCCCCAGCATTTT.